These T cell receptor beta chains were read from a single sample in a study of blood T cell repertoires in COVID-19. Sequencing used immunoSEQ multiplex PCR; TCRdb keeps in-frame clones, though not all of them. The sample lists approximately 180,000 clones, 75% to 90% occurring once. Sequencing was performed on peripheral blood. The source is a human donor with active or convalescent COVID-19. The donor label of this sample is uncertain. The CDR3 runs from the conserved cysteine through the conserved F or W. The D gene is left open where the match is weak. Clone size appears in some rows only: once, few, many, or a class for an expanded clone.

D: -; size: -; V: TRBV2; J: TRBJ2-6; CDR3: CASSSRGNRGANVLTF; DNA: TGTGCCAGTTCCTCCCGAGGGAATAGGGGGGCCAACGTCCTGACTTTC
D: -; size: few; V: TRBV7-9; J: TRBJ1-6; CDR3: CASSWEQSILGNSPLHF; DNA: TGTGCCAGCAGCTGGGAGCAGTCCATCCTGGGGAATTCACCCCTCCACTTT
D: TRBD1; size: few; V: TRBV4-1; J: TRBJ1-4; CDR3: CASSQDPTGVYEKLFF; DNA: TGCGCCAGCAGCCAAGATCCGACAGGGGTATATGAAAAACTGTTTTTT
D: -; size: few; V: TRBV4-1; J: TRBJ2-7; CDR3: CASSHSSRPSEPHEQYF; DNA: TGCGCCAGCAGCCACAGCTCAAGGCCTAGCGAACCCCACGAGCAGTACTTC
D: -; size: -; V: TRBV6-5; J: TRBJ1-2; CDR3: CASANSQGYYYGYTF; DNA: TGTGCCAGCGCGAACTCCCAGGGGTATTACTATGGCTACACCTTC
D: TRBD1; size: -; V: TRBV28; J: TRBJ2-5; CDR3: CASTSSTGSRQETQYF; DNA: TGTGCCAGCACCTCCTCGACAGGGTCGAGGCAAGAGACCCAGTACTTC
D: TRBD1; size: -; V: TRBV15; J: TRBJ1-2; CDR3: CATSRDLTGAHGYTF; DNA: TGTGCCACCAGCAGAGATCTGACAGGGGCCCATGGCTACACCTTC
D: -; size: few; V: TRBV29-1; J: TRBJ1-5; CDR3: CSVGGGAGQPQHF; DNA: TGCAGCGTTGGCGGGGGCGCGGGTCAGCCCCAGCATTTT
D: TRBD1; size: -; V: TRBV11-3; J: TRBJ2-7; CDR3: CASSTRQGVSYEQYF; DNA: TGTGCCAGCAGCACCCGACAGGGGGTTTCCTACGAGCAGTACTTC
D: -; size: -; V: TRBV2; J: TRBJ2-1; CDR3: CASTPAVSYNEQFF; DNA: TGTGCCAGCACTCCCGCGGTCAGCTACAATGAGCAGTTCTTC